The next 14 T cell receptor beta chains were all read from a single sample in a study of blood T cells in healthy people across ages. Sample-barcoded 5' priming and a J-beta primer mix drove a second PCR of roughly 6 to 12 cycles. TCRdb re-called the 5' RACE reads through MiXCR, storing one row per CDR3 protein. Found here are roughly 500,000 distinct CDR3 sequences, 25% to 30% of them singletons; the top ten hold about 18%. The sample taken for sequencing was blood. All receptors come from a woman in her seventies in good health.

This clonotype appeared a few times. This chain uses TRBV7-3 with TRBJ2-3; TRBD2 matches 13 bases. J was trimmed by 6 bases and V by 4 bases; bases with no gene match: 7. CDR1 is SGHTA and CDR2 is FQGTGA in the germline V gene. The CDR3 runs 16 residues. The CDR3 DNA sequence: TGTGCCAGCAGCTCCGGACTAGCGGGGGTCCTGGATACGCAGTATTTT. Residues: CASSSGLAGVLDTQYF.

This clonotype came up a few times. V is TRBV2 and J is TRBJ2-3; D is perhaps TRBD1 (6 bases). V lost 9 bases and J lost 2, with 12 bases in between. CDR1 is SNHLY, CDR2 FYNNEI, per germline. The CDR3 has 13 residues. In DNA, the CDR3 is TGTGCCAGTTTGACAGGCTCCACAGATACGCAGTATTTT. Amino acids: CASLTGSTDTQYF.

This clonotype was seen a handful of times. The V call is TRBV4-1, the J call TRBJ2-7, with D tentatively TRBD1 (5 bases). This CDR3 has 15 residues. Germline CDR1 and CDR2: MGHRA and YSYEKL. V dropped 1 base and J dropped 2 bases, with 12 bases sitting between them. CDR3: CASSQGVQDPYEQYF. CDR3 DNA: TGCGCCAGCAGCCAAGGTGTACAGGACCCCTACGAGCAGTACTTC.

Only a few counts were recorded for this clonotype. This chain connects TRBV21-1 to TRBJ1-2; TRBD1 reflects the table's D call only, with no check against the DNA. TRBV21-1 is a pseudogene segment. The CDR3 covers 15 residues. CDR3 residues: CASRLTGNENYGYTF. CDR3 nucleotide sequence: TGTGCCAGCAGGCTGACAGGGAATGAAAACTATGGCTACACCTTC.

With regard to this clonotype: This likely comes from a read error, as the CDR3 has no conserved phenylalanine or tryptophan at its end. The chain employs TRBV12-3 or TRBV12-4 and TRBJ2-5; D remains ambiguous. TRBJ2-1 matches the DNA end more closely, so the J call is doubtful. This CDR3 comprises 14 residues. The CDR3 protein is CASSLGGSRHEQFL. CDR3 nucleotides: TGTGCCAGCAGTTTAGGTGGGTCACGGCATGAGCAGTTCCTC.

CDR3 bases: TGCAGTGCTAGTCCCGGACAGACGAGCTACGAGCAGTACTTC. Protein sequence: CSASPGQTSYEQYF. The chain uses TRBV20-1 and TRBJ2-7; the D gene is possibly TRBD1 (6 bases). Germline CDR1 reads DFQATT; CDR2 reads SNEGSKA (reference sequence). The CDR3 is made up of 14 amino acids. With 3 bases removed from V and 3 bases from J, the gap between germline ends came to 15 bases.

V and J are TRBV5-1 and TRBJ2-3, with 11 nucleotides matching TRBD2. The length of the CDR3 is 17 residues. V trimming: 6 bases; J trimming: 1 base; junction bases outside the gene matches: 10. CDR1 and CDR2 from the germline V gene are SGHRS and YFSETQ. The CDR3 sequence: CASTRTSGQGGTDTQYF. CDR3 DNA: TGCGCCAGCACGCGGACTAGCGGGCAGGGTGGCACAGATACGCAGTATTTT. Variable domain in full (rest from reference TRBV5-1 and TRBJ2-3): KAGVTQTPRYLIKTRGQQVTLSCSPISGHRSVSWYQQTPGQGLQFLFEYFSETQRNKGNFPGRFSGRQFSNSRSEMNVSTLELGDSALYLCASTRTSGQGGTDTQYFGPGTRLTVL.

There are a few counts of this clonotype. V usage is TRBV19 and J usage is TRBJ1-1; 7 bases are a match to TRBD1. The CDR3 spans 14 residues. V trimming: 5 bases; J trimming: 2 bases; junction bases outside the gene matches: 5. In germline, CDR1 is LNHDA, CDR2 SQIVND (reference sequence). As DNA, the CDR3 is TGTGCCAGTAGTGGGGGACAGCCTAACACTGAAGCTTTCTTT. This gives the protein CASSGGQPNTEAFF.

The rearrangement uses TRBV20-1 and TRBJ1-2; the D is unclear. Trimming pared 6 bases from V and 7 bases from J, leaving 18 bases between. Looked up from germline, CDR1 is DFQATT and CDR2 is SNEGSKA (reference sequence). The CDR3 sequence is 13 residues long. The CDR3 DNA reads TGCAGTGCCACCCGAGCAGCCGCTGGTGGCTACACCTTC. It translates to CSATRAAAGGYTF.

This chain joins TRBV4-1 and TRBJ2-7; a weak D match, TRBD2 (6 bases). There are 15 residues in the CDR3. Germline V gives CDR1 MGHRA, CDR2 YSYEKL. Trimming took 0 bases from V and 3 from J, leaving 12 bases between them. DNA for the CDR3: TGCGCCAGCAGCCAAGAGGCGGGGCACAACTACGAGCAGTACTTC. Its translation: CASSQEAGHNYEQYF.

The chain combines TRBV3-1 with TRBJ1-6, with 11 bases fitting TRBD1. The germline V gene encodes CDR1 LGHDT and CDR2 YNNKEL (reference sequence). This CDR3 is 15 amino acids long. With V trimmed by 4 bases and J by 8 bases, 4 bases remained unmatched. This CDR3 is CASSPRTGGDSPLHF. CDR3 nucleotide sequence: TGTGCCAGCAGCCCCAGGACAGGGGGCGATTCACCCCTCCACTTT.

This clonotype was observed at least ten times. J is TRBJ2-5 and V is TRBV7-2; tentatively, D is TRBD2 (5 bases). The germline CDR1 and CDR2 sequences are SGHTA and FQGNSA. With 3 bases removed from V and 3 bases from J, the gap between germline ends came to 11 bases. The CDR3 is made up of 14 amino acids. The CDR3 DNA reads as TGTGCCAGCAGCTTCTACCCGGGGAAAGAGACCCAGTACTTC. Translating it yields CASSFYPGKETQYF.

This clonotype was picked up a small number of times. The gene calls are TRBV12-3 or TRBV12-4 and TRBJ2-5, with D perhaps TRBD2 (7 bases). The J call may be mistaken, given a closer DNA end match to TRBJ2-7. The CDR3 runs 14 residues. This CDR3 reads CASSFRGGDYEQYF. As DNA, the CDR3 is TGTGCCAGCAGTTTTAGGGGGGGGGACTACGAGCAGTACTTC.

The chain has TRBV6-5 and TRBJ2-1; the D call may be TRBD1 or TRBD2 (5 bases each). The V end was cut by 6 bases, the J end by 0 bases, with 9 bases between. Germline V gene data show CDR1 as MNHEY and CDR2 as SVGAGI. This CDR3 is 14 amino acids long. CDR3 in DNA: TGTGCCAGCAGCCGGGACCACTCCTACAATGAGCAGTTCTTC. It translates to CASSRDHSYNEQFF.